These 6 T cell receptor beta chains originate from one sample sequenced in a study of identical twins. A single record per CDR3 protein comes from TCRdb applying MiXCR to the 5' RACE reads. The sample shows some 270,000 distinct CDR3 sequences, about 8.3% of them seen only once. The same specimen was also included in a second study, on yellow fever vaccine responses in identical twins.

Input material: CD8+ T cells sorted from blood. These receptor sequences come from a woman between 18 and 30 years old in good health.

This clonotype showed up just a few times. The chain has TRBV19 and TRBJ2-1, with D perhaps matching TRBD2 (5 bases). The CDR3 extends over 16 amino acids. CDR1 is LNHDA and CDR2 is SQIVND in the germline V gene (reference sequence). V gave up 3 bases and J gave up 2 bases, with 14 bases separating them. CDR3 nucleotides: TGTGCCAGTAGTATTAAGAGGGAGATGCCCTACAATGAGCAGTTCTTC. Its translation: CASSIKREMPYNEQFF.

This clonotype has ten or more counts. V is TRBV6-1 and J is TRBJ2-5; 9 bases agree with TRBD2. This CDR3 region has 14 residues. Germline CDR1 is MNHNS and CDR2 is SASEGT. Trimming took 3 bases from V and 5 from J; bases not matched to a gene: 4. The CDR3 DNA sequence: TGTGCCAGCAGTGATGGCGGGGGGGCGGAGACCCAGTACTTC. Translated: CASSDGGGAETQYF.

Many counts were recorded for this clonotype. The chain uses TRBV7-9 and TRBJ2-7, with D possibly matching TRBD2 (6 bases). V lost 4 bases to trimming and J lost 2 bases, with 9 bases between them. The CDR3 has 13 residues. Germline CDR1 is SEHNR and CDR2 is FQNEAQ (reference sequence). The CDR3 DNA sequence: TGTGCCAGCAGCTCGGGACTTACCTACGAGCAGTACTTC. This sequence encodes CASSSGLTYEQYF.

The sample holds many counts of this clonotype. This rearrangement joins TRBV7-8 to TRBJ2-7; D is tentatively TRBD1 or TRBD2 (5 bases each). The V gene lost 5 bases and the J gene lost 7 bases, with 27 bases spanning the gap. This CDR3 is 17 amino acids long. Germline loops: CDR1 SGHVS, CDR2 FQNEAQ. Here the CDR3 reads CASSPRDGAFLMREQYF. CDR3 DNA: TGTGCCAGCAGCCCCCGGGACGGAGCTTTTTTAATGAGGGAGCAGTACTTC. Filled out from reference TRBV7-8 and TRBJ2-7, the complete variable domain reads GAGVSQSPRYKVAKRGQDVALRCDPISGHVSLFWYQQALGQGPEFLTYFQNEAQLDKSGLPSDRFFAERPEGSVSTLKIQRTQQEDSAVYLCASSPRDGAFLMREQYFGPGTRLTVT.

V gene TRBV30 combines with J gene TRBJ2-1; 11 bases align to TRBD2. Trimming took 5 bases from V and 4 from J; bases not matched to a gene: 7. This CDR3 is built from 15 residues. CDR1 is GTSNPN and CDR2 is SVGIG in the germline V gene (reference sequence). In DNA, the CDR3 is TGTGCCTGGGACCCTAGCGGGGGGCTGTACAATGAGCAGTTCTTC. This gives the protein CAWDPSGGLYNEQFF.

This clonotype was recorded at least ten times. The chain combines TRBV29-1 with TRBJ2-7; 9 positions match TRBD1. Trimming cost V 3 bases and J 4 bases; bases outside gene matches: 19. Germline V gives CDR1 SQVTM, CDR2 ANQGSEA. The length of the CDR3 is 18 residues. The CDR3 region has the DNA TGCAGCGTTGAGGGTCGGGACAGGGAGGTAGCGGACACTTACGAGCAGTACTTC. Protein sequence: CSVEGRDREVADTYEQYF.